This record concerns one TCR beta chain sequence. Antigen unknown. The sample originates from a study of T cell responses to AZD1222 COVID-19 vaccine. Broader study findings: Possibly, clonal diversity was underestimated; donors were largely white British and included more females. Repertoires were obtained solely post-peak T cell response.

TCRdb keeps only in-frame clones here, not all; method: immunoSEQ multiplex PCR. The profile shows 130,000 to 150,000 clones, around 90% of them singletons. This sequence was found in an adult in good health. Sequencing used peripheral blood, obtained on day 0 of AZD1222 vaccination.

DNA of the CDR3: TGTGCCAGCCGAAACTTCAGAGAAAACATTCAGTACTTC. Residues: CASRNFRENIQYF. This chain joins TRBV27 and TRBJ2-4; D remains ambiguous. Germline V CDR1 and CDR2: MNHEY, SMNVEV (reference sequence). CDR3 length: 13 residues. Deletions cut 8 bases from V and 5 bases from J, with 13 bases between.